Listed below are T cell receptor beta chains from one sample, sequenced in a study of cytomegalovirus exposure and HLA in healthy donors. Using immunoSEQ multiplex PCR, the repertoire was profiled, and TCRdb retains in-frame clones only, with some absent. The sample holds some 200,000 clones, about 85% seen once. Sequencing was carried out using PBMCs. These receptors originate from a man aged 45-60 years in good health and CMV-seronegative. Each CDR3 is given with its conserved first and last residue. A D gene is named only where the DNA matches it firmly. The size field is filled for only some rows; it gives once, few, many or a size class.

>TRBV18|.|.|TRBJ2-3
TGTGCCAGCTCACCCTCCCTGGCCCACCGCACAGATACGCAGTATTTT
CASSPSLAHRTDTQYF
>TRBV5-4|.|.|TRBJ1-2
TGTGCCAGCAGCGTTACCGGGACAAATAACTATGGCTACACCTTC
CASSVTGTNNYGYTF
>TRBV5-6|TRBD2|.|TRBJ2-3
TGTGCCAGCAGCCGACGGACTAGCGCGCTCACAGATACGCAGTATTTT
CASSRRTSALTDTQYF
>TRBV6-5|.|.|TRBJ2-2
TGTGCCAGCAGTTACTACGGGGGAGACACCGGGGAGCTGTTTTTT
CASSYYGGDTGELFF
>TRBV10-3|.|.|TRBJ1-5
TGTGCCATCAGTGACAGGGATCAGCCCCAGCATTTT
CAISDRDQPQHF
>TRBV6-1|TRBD2|.|TRBJ2-3
TGTGCCAGCAGCGGGGAAGCGGGGGGGACAGATACGCAGTATTTT
CASSGEAGGTDTQYF
>TRBV7-2|.|.|TRBJ2-1
TGTGCCAGCAGCTTAGCTAAGGAGAATGAGCAGTTCTTC
CASSLAKENEQFF
>TRBV13|.|.|TRBJ2-5
TGTGCCAGCAGCTTACGGGCGCCGGGGAGGACCCAGTACTTC
CASSLRAPGRTQYF
>TRBV7-9|.|.|TRBJ1-2
TGTGCCAGCAGCCTGACGGGCTATGGCTACACCTTC
CASSLTGYGYTF
>TRBV27|TRBD2|.|TRBJ2-3
TGTGCCAGCAGTCCGGGACTGAGGGCTAGCGGGGGGACAGATACGCAGTATTTT
CASSPGLRASGGTDTQYF
>TRBV7-6|TRBD1|.|TRBJ1-2
TGTGCCAGCAGCTTAGGGACAGGGCGAAACTATGGCTACACCTTC
CASSLGTGRNYGYTF
>TRBV4-1|TRBD1|.|TRBJ2-7
TGCGCCAGCAGCCAGGACAGGTTCTCCTACGAGCAGTACTTC
CASSQDRFSYEQYF
>TRBV25-1|.|.|TRBJ2-2
TGTGCCAGCAACGCCAGAAACACCGGGGAGCTGTTTTTT
CASNARNTGELFF
>TRBV2|TRBD1|.|TRBJ1-5
TGTGCCAGCAGCTCGACAGGGGGCATGCAGCCCCAGCATTTT
CASSSTGGMQPQHF
>TRBV29-1|.|.|TRBJ1-1
TGCAGCGTGGGGAGGGAGAACACTGAAGCTTTCTTT
CSVGRENTEAFF
>TRBV7-9|TRBD2|.|TRBJ2-7
TGTGCCAGCAGCTTGAGCGGGGGGAGCGACGAGCAGTACTTC
CASSLSGGSDEQYF
>TRBV5-6|TRBD2|.|TRBJ2-5
TGTGCCAGCAGCCCAAGCGGGGGGGTTCAGACCCAGTACTTC
CASSPSGGVQTQYF
>TRBV2|TRBD1|.|TRBJ2-1
TGTGCCAGCAGGGCGGGACAGGGTTATGAGCAGTTCTTC
CASRAGQGYEQFF
>TRBV4-1|TRBD2|once|TRBJ2-7
TGCGCCAGCAGCCAAGATTTAGGAGGGACTAGGAGATCCTACGAGCAGTACTTC
CASSQDLGGTRRSYEQYF
>TRBV13|.|.|TRBJ2-7
TGTGCCAGCAGCTTAGCCCCGGACTATTCGGGGGAGCAGTACTTC
CASSLAPDYSGEQYF
>TRBV27|.|.|TRBJ1-6
TGTGCCAGCAGTTTATTGGTTTCCCAGCCCCTCCACTTT
CASSLLVSQPLHF
>TRBV5-6|TRBD1|.|TRBJ2-7
TGTGCCAGCAGCTTGTTTGGGACAGGGGCCTACGAGCAGTACTTC
CASSLFGTGAYEQYF
>TRBV10-3|TRBD1|once|TRBJ2-1
TGTGCCATCAGTGGTGGGACAGGGGATTCTGAGCAGTTCTTC
CAISGGTGDSEQFF
>TRBV7-8|.|.|TRBJ1-5
TGTGCCAGCAGCCTGGCCCCCAGGGTCGTTATTAATCAGCCCCAGCATTTT
CASSLAPRVVINQPQHF
>TRBV5-4|.|.|TRBJ2-2
TGTGCCAGCAGCTTGGAGGCAGGGGCCAACACCGGGGAGCTGTTTTTT
CASSLEAGANTGELFF
>TRBV4-3|TRBD1|.|TRBJ2-3
TGCGCCAGCAGCCAAGATTACCGACAGGGAAGCACAGATACGCAGTATTTT
CASSQDYRQGSTDTQYF
>TRBV6-1|TRBD2|once|TRBJ2-1
TGTGCCAGCAGTGTGACTAGCGGGGGGCTCTACTCCTACAATGAGCAGTTCTTC
CASSVTSGGLYSYNEQFF
>TRBV28|TRBD1|.|TRBJ1-2
TGTGCCAGCAGTTTCTTCCACAGGGGGCTCGGCTATGGCTACACCTTC
CASSFFHRGLGYGYTF
>TRBV27|TRBD1|few|TRBJ2-1
TGTGCCAGCAGCTCGACAGGGATACTCAATGAGCAGTTCTTC
CASSSTGILNEQFF
>TRBV19|.|.|TRBJ1-5
TGTGCCAGTAGAACCCGTCGGGGGGATCCCGAAAAGGAACCCCAGCATTTT
CASRTRRGDPEKEPQHF
>TRBV7-9|TRBD1|few|TRBJ1-1
TGTGCCAGCAGCTCCCAGGGGGCGACTGAAGCTTTCTTT
CASSSQGATEAFF
>TRBV7-2|.|.|TRBJ1-2
TGTGCCAGCAGCTTAAGCGGCGGACTAAAGATGGGCTACACCTTC
CASSLSGGLKMGYTF
>TRBV6-5|.|.|TRBJ2-7
TGTGCCAGCAGAGGGCAGGGGTCCGACGAGCAGTACTTC
CASRGQGSDEQYF
>TRBV10-3|TRBD1|.|TRBJ1-5
TGTGCCATCAGTGATGGACAGGGCTACAATCAGCCCCAGCATTTT
CAISDGQGYNQPQHF
>TRBV7-2|.|.|TRBJ2-7
TGTGCCAGCAGCTTTGACAGCTACGAGCAGTACTTC
CASSFDSYEQYF
>TRBV29-1|.|.|TRBJ1-1
TGCAGCGTTGGGCCGGGACAGAACACTGAAGCTTTCTTT
CSVGPGQNTEAFF
>TRBV19|.|.|TRBJ1-2
TGTGCCAGTAGCCCTGGCCGGAGGGAAAACTATGGCTACACCTTC
CASSPGRRENYGYTF
>TRBV29-1|.|once|TRBJ2-7
TGCAGCGTCCGAACAGGAGACTACGAGCAGTACTTC
CSVRTGDYEQYF
>TRBV14|TRBD2|.|TRBJ2-1
TGTGCCAGCAGCAAAGCGGGGTCCAATGAGCAGTTCTTC
CASSKAGSNEQFF
>TRBV9|.|.|TRBJ1-6
TGTGCCAGCAGCGTAGCTCCACAGGGCTCTTCACCCCTCCACTTT
CASSVAPQGSSPLHF
>TRBV6-1|.|.|TRBJ2-5
TGTGCCACTTCGGCTAGCCCCCAGGAGACCCAGTACTTC
CATSASPQETQYF
>TRBV5-6|.|.|TRBJ1-1
TGTGCCAGCGCATGGGGGCAGAACACTGAAGCTTTCTTT
CASAWGQNTEAFF
>TRBV15|TRBD1|.|TRBJ2-1
TGTGCCACCAGCAGAGCCTCGGACAGGTTAGACAATGAGCAGTTCTTC
CATSRASDRLDNEQFF
>TRBV18|.|.|TRBJ1-5
TGTGCCAGCTCACCAGGGGCGGACAATCAGCCCCAGCATTTT
CASSPGADNQPQHF
>TRBV4-3|.|.|TRBJ2-7
TGCGCCAGCAGCCAAGAGGGCACCTCCTCCTACGAGCAGTACTTC
CASSQEGTSSYEQYF
>TRBV19|.|.|TRBJ2-5
TGTGCCAGTAGTATTTCGGCCAGGGCTGAAGAGCAGTACTTC
CASSISARAEEQYF